Following are 17 T cell receptor beta chains from one sample sequenced in a study of radiation and T cells in renal cell carcinoma. Time point reported: blood 2 weeks post-SBRT. Sample treatment: 15 Gy SBRT to primary tumor, nephrectomy 4 weeks later. The data were produced by immunoSEQ multiplex PCR, yet TCRdb's version contains in-frame clones alone and is incomplete. Of around 76,000 clones detected, about four fifths appear once; the ten largest clones hold roughly 6%. The specimen comprised blood, sampled from a patient whose treatment included radiotherapy and nephrectomy. The receptors come from a man in his 60s with renal cell carcinoma.

The rearrangement joins TRBV7-9 to TRBJ2-7; 10 bases map to TRBD2. Per germline, CDR1 SEHNR and CDR2 FQNEAQ (reference sequence). The V segment lost 3 bases and the J segment 3 bases; nucleotides outside the gene matches: 8. The CDR3 totals 16 residues. CDR3 sequence (DNA): TGTGCCAGCAGCTTTGGTTCAAGCGGGAGGGGCTACGAGCAGTACTTC. Residues: CASSFGSSGRGYEQYF.

This clone came up a few times. The V and J genes are TRBV27 and TRBJ2-1, with TRBD1 matching 7 bases. Trimming cost V 3 bases and J 10 bases; bases outside gene matches: 3. Germline V gives CDR1 MNHEY, CDR2 SMNVEV (reference sequence). This CDR3 region has 12 residues. Here the CDR3 reads CASSLTGSEQFF. The CDR3 DNA reads TGTGCCAGCAGTTTGACAGGGAGCGAGCAGTTCTTC.

J is TRBJ2-1 and V is TRBV27; no reliable D call. Germline loops: CDR1 MNHEY, CDR2 SMNVEV (reference sequence). Between the trimmed V and J ends, which lost 6 bases and 0 bases, there was a span of 9 bases. This CDR3 region has 14 residues. CDR3 in amino acids: CASRPAGSYNEQFF. The CDR3 DNA is TGTGCCAGCAGACCAGCTGGCTCCTACAATGAGCAGTTCTTC.

This clone was observed a single time. The rearrangement links TRBV5-1 to TRBJ2-5; 9 bases fit TRBD2. Trimming at V came to 2 bases and at J to 1 base, leaving 6 bases not matched to a gene. Germline V gene data show CDR1 as SGHRS and CDR2 as YFSETQ. CDR3 length equals 16 residues. The CDR3 nucleotides read TGCGCCAGCAGCTTTAGCGGGGGAGACCCCCAAGAGACCCAGTACTTC. This translates into CASSFSGGDPQETQYF.

The gene calls are TRBV13 and TRBJ2-5, with TRBD1 as a possible D gene (6 bases). V lost 5 bases, J lost 0 bases, and 16 bases lay in between. The length of the CDR3 is 16 residues. The germline CDR1 and CDR2 sequences are PRHDT and FYEKMQ (reference sequence). The CDR3 loop is CASSGPPHRDQETQYF. CDR3 nucleotide sequence: TGTGCCAGCAGCGGCCCTCCGCACAGGGACCAAGAGACCCAGTACTTC.

This clone was counted a few times. The V and J genes are TRBV27 and TRBJ2-2; 7 bases map to TRBD2. V gave up 4 bases and J gave up 5 bases; unmatched junction bases: 4. The CDR3 runs 14 residues. CDR1 MNHEY and CDR2 SMNVEV come from the germline V gene (reference sequence). DNA of the CDR3: TGTGCCAGCAGTTATCCTAGCGGTACCGGGGAGCTGTTTTTT. Translation gives CASSYPSGTGELFF.

This clone appeared a single time. The rearrangement joins TRBV6-1 to TRBJ2-7, with 9 bases identical to TRBD2. CDR1 and CDR2 from the germline V gene are MNHNS and SASEGT. V lost 1 base, J lost 4 bases, and 2 bases stayed unmatched. The CDR3 has 14 residues. CDR3 sequence (DNA): TGTGCCAGCAGTGAAGGCGGGAGGGGATACGAGCAGTACTTC. This sequence encodes CASSEGGRGYEQYF.

This clone showed up just a few times. The V and J genes are TRBV10-1 and TRBJ2-2; D is ambiguous. Germline lookup yields CDR1 WNHNN and CDR2 SYGVQD (reference sequence). V lost 0 bases to trimming and J lost 3 bases, with 5 bases between them. CDR3 size: 14 residues. The CDR3 coding sequence is TGCGCCAGCAGTGAGTCTGGGGACACCGGGGAGCTGTTTTTT. Translated, it gives CASSESGDTGELFF.

V gene TRBV27 combines with J gene TRBJ2-7, with D tentatively TRBD2 (6 bases). The CDR3 is 13 residues long. The V gene lost 3 bases and the J gene lost 1 base, with 7 bases spanning the gap. Germline V CDR1 and CDR2: MNHEY, SMNVEV (reference sequence). Written as DNA, the CDR3 is TGTGCCAGCAGTTTGGGGAGGTCCTACGAGCAGTACTTC. Translating gives CASSLGRSYEQYF.

The chain employs TRBV7-2 and TRBJ2-4, with TRBD1 identical over 9 bases. The CDR3 consists of 12 residues. CDR1 and CDR2 from the germline V gene are SGHTA and FQGNSA. The V and J ends lost 5 bases and 12 bases, in that order; junction bases with no gene match: 5. The CDR3 here is CASSTGGRRQYF. As DNA, the CDR3 is TGTGCCAGCAGCACAGGGGGCCGGCGTCAGTACTTC.

The CDR3 nucleotides read TGTGCCATCAGAGGGGGAGGACTTGACTATGGCTACACCTTC. It yields the protein CAIRGGGLDYGYTF. The rearrangement links TRBV10-3 to TRBJ1-2, with TRBD1 as a possible D gene (6 bases). The CDR3 covers 14 residues. Germline CDR1 and CDR2: ENHRY and SYGVKD. V lost 6 bases and J lost 3, with 14 bases in between.

V and J are TRBV29-1 and TRBJ1-2, with D perhaps matching TRBD1 (5 bases). The V end lost 8 bases, the J end lost 8 bases, and 15 bases lay between the germline ends. There are 11 residues in the CDR3. In germline, CDR1 is SQVTM, CDR2 ANQGSEA. The CDR3 DNA reads TGCAGCCAGTGGTCCGGGGACGGCTACACCTTC. Protein: CSQWSGDGYTF.

This chain uses TRBV10-1 with TRBJ2-1; a weak D match, TRBD2 (5 bases). Germline lookup yields CDR1 WNHNN and CDR2 SYGVQD (reference sequence). Trimming left V 8 bases short and J 0 bases short, with 8 bases between. This CDR3 is 13 amino acids long. The CDR3 sequence is CASAGDSYNEQFF. In DNA form, the CDR3 reads TGCGCCAGCGCGGGCGACTCCTACAATGAGCAGTTCTTC.

This chain joins TRBV6-6 and TRBJ2-7, with 8 nucleotides matching TRBD1. V was clipped by 5 bases and J by 0 bases; unmatched bases: 9. Germline CDR1 is MNHNY and CDR2 is SVGAGI (reference sequence). The CDR3 is 16 amino acids. This CDR3 is CASSRRTGPSSYEQYF. The DNA of the CDR3 is TGTGCCAGCAGTCGTAGGACAGGGCCTTCCTCCTACGAGCAGTACTTC.

The chain uses TRBV28 and TRBJ2-1; D tentatively fits TRBD1 or TRBD2 (5 bases each). Trimming cost V 9 bases and J 7 bases, with 22 bases left between them. This CDR3 is built from 15 residues. Germline V gene sequence: CDR1 MDHEN, CDR2 SYDVKM. The DNA of the CDR3 is TGTGCCAGAGTTCCGGGACCCCGAGAGAGGAATGAGCAGTTCTTC. It codes for CARVPGPRERNEQFF.

The chain links TRBV27 to TRBJ1-2, with D maybe TRBD1 (5 bases). The V end lost 1 base, the J end lost 4 bases, and 19 bases lay between the germline ends. Per germline, CDR1 MNHEY and CDR2 SMNVEV (reference sequence). CDR3 length: 17 amino acids. The CDR3 here is CASSLYGAGRGIYGYTF. The CDR3 nucleotides read TGTGCCAGCAGTTTATATGGGGCCGGAAGGGGAATCTATGGCTACACCTTC.

This clone was seen only a few times. The chain combines TRBV9 with TRBJ2-3; D is possibly TRBD1 (5 bases). There are 14 residues in the CDR3. V was pared by 0 bases and J by 2 bases, with 7 bases between. Germline V gene lookup returns CDR1 SGDLS and CDR2 YYNGEE. In DNA, the CDR3 is TGTGCCAGCAGCGTAGTAGGGGCCACAGATACGCAGTATTTT. It is translated as CASSVVGATDTQYF.